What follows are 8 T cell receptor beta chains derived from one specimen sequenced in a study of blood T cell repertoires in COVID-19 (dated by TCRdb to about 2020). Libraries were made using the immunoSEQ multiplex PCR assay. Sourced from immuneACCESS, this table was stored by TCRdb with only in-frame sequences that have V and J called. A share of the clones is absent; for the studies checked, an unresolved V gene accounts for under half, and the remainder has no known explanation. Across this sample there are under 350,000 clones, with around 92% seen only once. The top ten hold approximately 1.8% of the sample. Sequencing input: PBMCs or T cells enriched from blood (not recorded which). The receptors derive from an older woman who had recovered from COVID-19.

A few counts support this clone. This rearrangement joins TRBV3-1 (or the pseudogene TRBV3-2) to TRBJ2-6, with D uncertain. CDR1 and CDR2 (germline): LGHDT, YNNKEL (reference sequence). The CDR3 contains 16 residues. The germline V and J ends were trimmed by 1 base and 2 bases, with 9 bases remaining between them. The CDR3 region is CASSQVGRAGANVLTF. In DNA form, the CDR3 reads TGTGCCAGCAGCCAAGTTGGCCGGGCTGGGGCCAACGTCCTGACTTTC.

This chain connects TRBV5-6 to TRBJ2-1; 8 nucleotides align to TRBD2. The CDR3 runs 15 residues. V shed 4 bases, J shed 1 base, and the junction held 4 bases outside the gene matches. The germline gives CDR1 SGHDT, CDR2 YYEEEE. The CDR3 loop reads CASSQIAGSYNEQFF. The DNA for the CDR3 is TGTGCCAGCAGCCAAATAGCGGGATCCTACAATGAGCAGTTCTTC.

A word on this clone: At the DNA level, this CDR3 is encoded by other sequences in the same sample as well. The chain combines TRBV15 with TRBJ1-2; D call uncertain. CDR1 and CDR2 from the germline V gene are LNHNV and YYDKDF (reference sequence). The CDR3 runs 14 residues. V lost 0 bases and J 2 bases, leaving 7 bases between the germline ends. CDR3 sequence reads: CATSRDRGNYGYTF. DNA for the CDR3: TGTGCCACCAGCAGAGACAGAGGAAACTATGGCTACACCTTC.

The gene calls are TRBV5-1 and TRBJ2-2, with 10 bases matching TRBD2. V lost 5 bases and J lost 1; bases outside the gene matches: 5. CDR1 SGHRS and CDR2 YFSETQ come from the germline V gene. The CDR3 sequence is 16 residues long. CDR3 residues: CASRLAGRWNTGELFF. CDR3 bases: TGCGCCAGCAGACTAGCGGGGCGCTGGAACACCGGGGAGCTGTTTTTT.

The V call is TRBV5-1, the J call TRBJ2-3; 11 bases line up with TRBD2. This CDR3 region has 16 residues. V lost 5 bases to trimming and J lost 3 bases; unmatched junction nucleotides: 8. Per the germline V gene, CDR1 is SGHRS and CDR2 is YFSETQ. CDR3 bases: TGCGCCAGCAGGCGACTAGCGGGGACTCTTACAGATACGCAGTATTTT. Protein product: CASRRLAGTLTDTQYF.

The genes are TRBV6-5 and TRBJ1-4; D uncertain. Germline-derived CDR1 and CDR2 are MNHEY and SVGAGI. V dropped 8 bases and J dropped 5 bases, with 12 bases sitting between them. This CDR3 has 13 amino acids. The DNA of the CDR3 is TGTGCCAGCGTGAGGGATCGAAATGAAAAACTGTTTTTT. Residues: CASVRDRNEKLFF.

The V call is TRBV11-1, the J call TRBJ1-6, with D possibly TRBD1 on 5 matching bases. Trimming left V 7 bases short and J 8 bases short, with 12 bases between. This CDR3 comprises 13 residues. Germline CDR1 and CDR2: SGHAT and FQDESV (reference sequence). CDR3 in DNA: TGTGCCAGCAATTCAGGGCTCGATTCACCCCTCCACTTT. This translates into CASNSGLDSPLHF.

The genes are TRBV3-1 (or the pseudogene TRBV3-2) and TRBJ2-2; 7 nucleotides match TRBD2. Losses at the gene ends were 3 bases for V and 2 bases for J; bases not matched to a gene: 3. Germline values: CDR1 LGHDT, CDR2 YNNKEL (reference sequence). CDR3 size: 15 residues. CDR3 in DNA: TGTGCCAGCAGCCAGGGGGGACTAAACACCGGGGAGCTGTTTTTT. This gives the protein CASSQGGLNTGELFF.